Sequencing of this T cell receptor (beta chain) was carried out in a study of blood T cells in healthy people across ages. The V gene's germline CDR1 is DFQATT and CDR2 SNEGSKA (reference sequence). The V gene lost 3 bases and the J gene lost 4 bases, with 13 bases spanning the gap. There are 14 residues in the CDR3. The second PCR ran about 6 to 12 cycles with a sample-barcoded 5' primer and J-beta primers. Using its own MiXCR run on the 5' RACE reads, TCRdb lists one record per CDR3 protein. Of approximately 800,000 distinct CDR3 sequences listed, around three fifths were seen once; the top ten hold roughly 24%. This clonotype appeared a single time. Antigen: not known. Study conclusions and caveats: A strong correlation was found between TCR beta diversity and the percentage of naive T cells.

Sequenced input: blood. The source of this sequence is a man aged 40-50 years in good health. V and J are TRBV20-1 and TRBJ1-5; D remains ambiguous. CDR3 sequence (DNA): TGCAGTGCTAGGCGGAAACTTCTTAATCAGCCCCAGCATTTT. Its protein is CSARRKLLNQPQHF.